This T cell receptor beta chain appears in the sequencing data of a study of blood T cell repertoires in COVID-19. Turning to the study itself: The cDNA or gDNA used as material had been derived from T cells, B-cell-depleted T cells, or PBMCs.

In the authors' workflow: From reference gene primer amplification, estimates of nucleated cell counts were derived. Libraries were prepared by immunoSEQ multiplex PCR; TCRdb keeps only in-frame clonotypes and omits some of them. V, J and clone size reflect that table, while D and trimming were determined from the DNA. The sample includes about 200,000 clones, just under 90% of them seen just once. Trimming removed 8 bases from V and 1 base from J, with 11 bases in between. The V gene's germline CDR1 is ENHRY and CDR2 SYGVKD. This CDR3 region has 13 residues. The chain employs TRBV10-3 and TRBJ1-1; the D gene is possibly TRBD1 (6 bases). The sample consisted of PBMCs or T cells enriched from blood (not recorded which). The clonotype was recovered from a man in his thirties or forties who had recovered from COVID-19. DNA of the CDR3: TGTGCCATCGCCGGGACACCGAACACTGAAGCTTTCTTT. Translation gives CAIAGTPNTEAFF.